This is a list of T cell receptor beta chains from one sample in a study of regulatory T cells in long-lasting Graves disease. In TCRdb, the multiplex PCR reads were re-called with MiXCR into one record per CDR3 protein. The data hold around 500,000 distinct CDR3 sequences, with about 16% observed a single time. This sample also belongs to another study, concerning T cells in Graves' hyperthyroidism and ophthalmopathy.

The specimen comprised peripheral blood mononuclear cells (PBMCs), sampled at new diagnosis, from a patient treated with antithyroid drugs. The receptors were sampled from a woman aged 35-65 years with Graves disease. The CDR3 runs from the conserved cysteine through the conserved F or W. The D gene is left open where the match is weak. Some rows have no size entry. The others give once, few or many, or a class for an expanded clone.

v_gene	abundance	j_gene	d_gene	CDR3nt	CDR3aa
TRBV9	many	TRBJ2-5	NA	TGTGCCAGCAGCGTAGCTCCAGGGAACCAAGAGACCCAGTACTTC	CASSVAPGNQETQYF
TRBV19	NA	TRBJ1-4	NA	TGTGCCAGTAGATGGGGGCGACAATCATCTAATGAAAAGCTGTTTTTT	CASRWGRQSSNEKLFF
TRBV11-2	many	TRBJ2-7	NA	TGTGCCAGCAGCTTAGATCTCTGGCAGTACTTC	CASSLDLWQYF
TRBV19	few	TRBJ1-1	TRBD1	TGTGCCAGTACCGGGACAGGGGGCTTTGTGGACACTGAAGCTTTCTTT	CASTGTGGFVDTEAFF
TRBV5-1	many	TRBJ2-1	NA	TGTGCCAGCAGCCCTAGGGGTCCCTACAATGAGCAGTTCTTC	CASSPRGPYNEQFF
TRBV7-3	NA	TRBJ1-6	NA	TGTGCCAGCAGCTTATTTACAGCTTCACCCCTCCACTTT	CASSLFTASPLHF
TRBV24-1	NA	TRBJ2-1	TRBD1	TGTGCCACCAGTGATCCCGGGACAGGGGATCGCAATGAGCAGTTCTTC	CATSDPGTGDRNEQFF
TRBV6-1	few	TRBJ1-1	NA	TGTGCCAGCAGTGAAGTCGGTTGGGGGGGCGGCACTGAAGCTTTCTTT	CASSEVGWGGGTEAFF
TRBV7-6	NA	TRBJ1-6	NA	TGTGCCAGCAACGTACTCGGGGGCTCACCCCTCCACTTT	CASNVLGGSPLHF
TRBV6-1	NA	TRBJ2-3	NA	TGTGCCAGCAGCCCCGGGGGGCCAGCGGATACGCAGTATTTT	CASSPGGPADTQYF
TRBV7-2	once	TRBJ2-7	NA	TGTGCCAGCAGCCGGGAATTCCACGAGCAGTACTTC	CASSREFHEQYF